This passage covers 31 T cell receptor beta chains from one sample sequenced in a study of blood T cell repertoires in COVID-19. Sequenced by immunoSEQ multiplex PCR; TCRdb stores in-frame clones only, minus some. The data hold hundreds of thousands of clones, with around 90% observed a single time. Sample: PBMCs or T cells enriched from blood (not recorded which). Receptors were obtained from a man aged 55 to 69 who had recovered from COVID-19.

The gene calls are TRBV6-5 and TRBJ2-5; possibly TRBD2 for D (6 bases). This CDR3 region has 13 residues. Trimming removed 11 bases at V and 3 bases at J, with 16 bases between. Germline V CDR1 and CDR2: MNHEY, SVGAGI. CDR3 nucleotides: TGTGCCCTCTCCCGGGGAGGCGAAGAGACCCAGTACTTC. This encodes CALSRGGEETQYF.

The chain uses TRBV13 and TRBJ2-1; 7 nucleotides agree with TRBD1. Germline loops: CDR1 PRHDT, CDR2 FYEKMQ (reference sequence). J was trimmed by 4 bases and V by 6 bases; bases with no gene match: 12. CDR3 size: 16 residues. The CDR3 coding sequence is TGTGCCAGCAGACGAAAGGGACAGTCTAAGTACAATGAGCAGTTCTTC. Translated: CASRRKGQSKYNEQFF.

The V gene is TRBV9, the J gene TRBJ2-5; no reliable D call. The V and J ends lost 0 bases and 5 bases respectively, with 20 bases between them. The CDR3 is 17 amino acids. Germline CDR1 SGDLS, CDR2 YYNGEE. CDR3 region: CASSVAGSFTFRETQYF. Written as DNA, the CDR3 is TGTGCCAGCAGCGTAGCGGGTAGTTTTACCTTTCGGGAGACCCAGTACTTC. Complete variable domain (other parts from reference TRBV9 and TRBJ2-5): DSGVTQTPKHLITATGQRVTLRCSPRSGDLSVYWYQQSLDQGLQFLIQYYNGEERAKGNILERFSAQQFPDLHSELNLSSLELGDSALYFCASSVAGSFTFRETQYFGPGTRLLVL.

This clone was seen more than once but under ten times. The chain uses TRBV29-1 and TRBJ1-3, with D possibly being TRBD1 (5 bases). This CDR3 is built from 11 residues. The V end was cut by 7 bases, the J end by 4 bases, with 8 bases between. CDR1 SQVTM and CDR2 ANQGSEA come from the germline V gene. CDR3 protein: CSAGGGNTIYF. CDR3 in DNA: TGCAGCGCTGGGGGGGGAAACACCATATATTTT.

The J gene is TRBJ2-3, the V gene TRBV2; no firm D call. Germline CDR1 reads SNHLY; CDR2 reads FYNNEI. V lost 1 base, J lost 5 bases, and 16 bases lay in between. The CDR3 covers 16 residues. The CDR3 bases are TGTGCCAGCAGTGAAGAAGCCGCTATATTGAGAGATACGCAGTATTTT. This gives the protein CASSEEAAILRDTQYF.

This chain connects TRBV7-9 to TRBJ1-2; a weak D match, TRBD1 (5 bases). V dropped 2 bases and J dropped 4 bases, with 17 bases sitting between them. This CDR3 spans 16 amino acids. Germline-derived CDR1 and CDR2 are SEHNR and FQNEAQ (reference sequence). Written as DNA, the CDR3 is TGTGCCAGCAGCTTAAGCCCCTCGGGGGAGCTCTATGGCTACACCTTC. This translates into CASSLSPSGELYGYTF.

The CDR3 protein is CAWSVRRNQPQHF. In DNA form, the CDR3 reads TGTGCCTGGAGTGTTCGGAGGAATCAGCCCCAGCATTTT. The chain uses TRBV30 and TRBJ1-5; no clear D. The CDR3 totals 13 residues. Germline values: CDR1 GTSNPN, CDR2 SVGIG (reference sequence). V lost 0 bases to trimming and J lost 4 bases, with 7 bases between them.

The gene calls are TRBV11-1 and TRBJ2-5, with no clear D. Germline V lookup: CDR1 SGHAT, CDR2 FQDESV (reference sequence). Trimming removed 2 bases from V and 5 bases from J, with 6 bases in between. This CDR3 is 12 amino acids long. CDR3 in amino acids: CASSLYPETQYF. Here the CDR3 DNA reads TGTGCCAGCAGCTTATATCCGGAGACCCAGTACTTC.

The rearrangement links TRBV30 to TRBJ1-6; a possible D gene is TRBD1 (5 bases). CDR3 size: 13 residues. V dropped 7 bases and J dropped 3 bases, with 10 bases sitting between them. Germline V gives CDR1 GTSNPN, CDR2 SVGIG (reference sequence). The CDR3 here is CAFQGGYNSPLHF. CDR3 nucleotide sequence: TGTGCCTTCCAGGGAGGCTATAATTCACCCCTCCACTTT.

The J gene is TRBJ1-1, the V gene TRBV10-3; 10 bases match TRBD1. This CDR3 has 14 amino acids. From germline, CDR1 is ENHRY and CDR2 SYGVKD. Unmatched junction bases numbered 4, after V lost 4 bases and J lost 5 bases. CDR3 loop: CAISVGQGVTEAFF. Written as DNA, the CDR3 is TGTGCCATCAGTGTAGGACAGGGGGTGACTGAAGCTTTCTTT.

The gene calls are TRBV5-8 and TRBJ2-1; D might be TRBD2 (5 bases). Germline-derived CDR1 and CDR2 are SGHTS and YDEGEE. CDR3 size: 14 residues. Trimming pared 4 bases from V and 0 bases from J, leaving 8 bases between. The CDR3 is CASSPGYSYNEQFF. DNA of the CDR3: TGTGCCAGCAGCCCGGGATACTCCTACAATGAGCAGTTCTTC.

The J gene is TRBJ2-1, the V gene TRBV24-1; 8 bases are shared with TRBD2. The CDR3 has 16 amino acids. Germline lookup yields CDR1 KGHDR and CDR2 SFDVKD. The V gene end was trimmed by 5 bases and the J gene end by 5 bases; junction bases not matched to a gene: 10. The CDR3 bases are TGTGCCACCAGTGGGACTAGCCTTGTTTCTAACAATGAGCAGTTCTTC. It yields the protein CATSGTSLVSNNEQFF.

Notes on this clone: Other nucleotide sequences from this sample produce the same CDR3. This chain uses TRBV5-1 with TRBJ2-7, with 8 bases aligning to TRBD2. V lost 2 bases and J lost 1; bases outside the gene matches: 2. CDR3 size: 14 residues. Germline values: CDR1 SGHRS, CDR2 YFSETQ. The CDR3 DNA follows: TGCGCCAGCAGCTTACTAGCGGCTTCCTACGAGCAGTACTTC. Its protein product is CASSLLAASYEQYF.

Comment on this clone: The sample holds other DNA sequences that translate to the same CDR3. V and J are TRBV27 and TRBJ1-1, with a weak D call TRBD1 (5 bases). The CDR3 loop spans 13 amino acids. Germline loops: CDR1 MNHEY, CDR2 SMNVEV (reference sequence). V was pared by 3 bases and J by 4 bases, with 9 bases between. DNA of the CDR3: TGTGCCAGCAGTTTGGGGGGAGCCACTGAAGCTTTCTTT. Translated, it gives CASSLGGATEAFF.

J is TRBJ2-5 and V is TRBV5-5, with D uncertain. The germline V gene encodes CDR1 SGHKS and CDR2 YYEKEE (reference sequence). V lost 2 bases, J lost 4 bases, and 6 bases lay in between. The CDR3 totals 12 residues. The CDR3 is CASSFSAETQYF. The CDR3 DNA sequence: TGTGCCAGCAGCTTCAGTGCAGAGACCCAGTACTTC.

The chain has TRBV5-1 and TRBJ2-3, with D hard to call. This CDR3 has 14 amino acids. CDR1 is SGHRS and CDR2 is YFSETQ in the germline V gene. Deletions cut 1 base from V and 0 bases from J, with 6 bases between. CDR3 sequence: CASSLFVSTDTQYF. The CDR3 DNA sequence: TGCGCCAGCAGCTTGTTCGTTAGCACAGATACGCAGTATTTT.

The J gene is TRBJ1-5, the V gene TRBV18; possible D gene TRBD1, 6 bases. Per the germline V gene, CDR1 is KGHSH and CDR2 is LQKENI. The germline V and J ends were trimmed by 5 bases and 3 bases, with 14 bases remaining between them. This CDR3 has 15 residues. This CDR3 is CASSSGEGDNQPQHF. CDR3 coding DNA: TGTGCCAGCTCATCAGGGGAGGGTGACAATCAGCCCCAGCATTTT.

This clone showed up many times. This rearrangement joins TRBV4-2 to TRBJ2-1; 15 nucleotides agree with TRBD2. With V trimmed by 1 base and J by 4 bases, 14 bases remained unmatched. Germline-derived CDR1 and CDR2 are LGHNA and YNFKEQ. The CDR3 extends over 21 amino acids. CDR3 residues: CASSQAMGLAGGRRSYNEQFF. The CDR3 bases are TGTGCCAGCAGCCAAGCCATGGGACTAGCGGGAGGAAGGAGGAGTTACAATGAGCAGTTCTTC.

The chain recombines TRBV5-8 with TRBJ2-3, with TRBD1 as a possible D gene (7 bases). Trimming removed 3 bases at V and 2 bases at J, with 19 bases between. CDR1 SGHTS and CDR2 YDEGEE come from the germline V gene. CDR3 length equals 17 residues. CDR3 sequence: CASSSLAGGTYTDTQYF. CDR3 coding DNA: TGTGCCAGCAGCTCCCTGGCAGGGGGGACCTACACAGATACGCAGTATTTT.

The J gene is TRBJ1-1, the V gene TRBV6-5; TRBD1 agrees at 9 bases. The germline V gene has CDR1 MNHEY and CDR2 SVGAGI. V gave up 7 bases and J gave up 3 bases; unmatched junction bases: 9. The CDR3 has 15 amino acids. CDR3 loop: CASTLRDRADTEAFF. In DNA form, the CDR3 reads TGTGCCAGCACCCTCCGGGACAGGGCCGACACTGAAGCTTTCTTT.

This clone was recorded only once. The chain recombines TRBV7-9 with TRBJ2-1; 8 nucleotides agree with TRBD2. Trimming at V came to 5 bases and at J to 4 bases, leaving 7 bases not matched to a gene. The CDR3 is 15 residues long. CDR1 and CDR2 from the germline V gene are SEHNR and FQNEAQ (reference sequence). In DNA, the CDR3 is TGTGCCAGCAGCCCCGGGACGGGGGGGTACAATGAGCAGTTCTTC. It specifies CASSPGTGGYNEQFF.

This sequence joins TRBV6-1 and TRBJ2-7; D is unclear. Per germline, CDR1 MNHNS and CDR2 SASEGT. This CDR3 has 15 residues. The germline V and J ends were trimmed by 0 bases and 6 bases, with 15 bases remaining between them. The DNA for the CDR3 is TGTGCCAGCAGTGAAGCAAGCTTAAACCCCTCCGAGCAGTACTTC. Translated: CASSEASLNPSEQYF.

V is TRBV18 and J is TRBJ1-3; D gene ambiguous. The CDR3 has 14 residues. Trimming pared 9 bases from V and 2 bases from J, leaving 14 bases between. CDR1 KGHSH and CDR2 LQKENI come from the germline V gene. The CDR3 bases are TGTGCCAGTGTTGCAGGCGGGCCTGGAAACACCATATATTTT. This translates into CASVAGGPGNTIYF.

The table lists this clone with a count of one. The J gene is TRBJ1-3, the V gene TRBV7-9; D is possibly TRBD1 (5 bases). Looked up from germline, CDR1 is SEHNR and CDR2 is FQNEAQ (reference sequence). The CDR3 runs 14 residues. Trimming stripped 6 bases from V and 4 bases from J, with 13 bases between. The CDR3 reads CASSYQGLGNTIYF. CDR3 DNA: TGTGCCAGCAGTTACCAGGGACTCGGAAACACCATATATTTT.

The chain uses TRBV27 and TRBJ1-4; possible D gene TRBD1, 6 bases. With 6 bases removed from V and 6 bases from J, the gap between germline ends came to 14 bases. CDR3 size: 14 residues. From germline, CDR1 is MNHEY and CDR2 SMNVEV (reference sequence). CDR3 residues: CASSRGGFDEKLFF. In DNA, the CDR3 is TGTGCCAGCAGCCGAGGGGGATTCGATGAAAAACTGTTTTTT.

V gene TRBV19 combines with J gene TRBJ1-1, with D possibly TRBD1 on 5 matching bases. The germline V and J ends were trimmed by 2 bases and 1 base, with 11 bases remaining between them. There are 15 residues in the CDR3. Per germline, CDR1 LNHDA and CDR2 SQIVND (reference sequence). The CDR3 sequence: CASSISDSPNTEAFF. The CDR3 DNA is TGTGCCAGTAGTATATCCGACAGCCCGAACACTGAAGCTTTCTTT.

The rearrangement links TRBV29-1 to TRBJ2-7, with a tentative D call TRBD1 (5 bases). Germline CDR1 and CDR2: SQVTM and ANQGSEA. V was pared by 7 bases and J by 2 bases, with 9 bases between. The CDR3 runs to 11 residues. The CDR3 is CSAQGTYEQYF. In nucleotides, the CDR3 is TGCAGCGCCCAGGGTACCTACGAGCAGTACTTC.

CDR3 in DNA: TGTGCCAGCTCAAACGACAGGGGGTCGTACAATGAGCAGTTCTTC. It translates to CASSNDRGSYNEQFF. The rearrangement joins TRBV2 to TRBJ2-1, with 9 bases matching TRBD1. Germline assignment: CDR1 SNHLY and CDR2 FYNNEI. There are 15 residues in the CDR3. V lost 8 bases to trimming and J lost 4 bases; unmatched junction nucleotides: 9.

The CDR3 loop reads CASKTGQGYEQYF. The DNA of the CDR3 is TGTGCCAGCAAGACTGGGCAGGGCTACGAGCAGTACTTC. The V gene is TRBV19, the J gene TRBJ2-7; maybe TRBD1 (5 bases). CDR3 length: 13 residues. V was cut by 9 bases and J by 3 bases, with 15 bases left in between. Germline V CDR1 and CDR2: LNHDA, SQIVND (reference sequence).

This clone was counted once. The sample holds other DNA sequences that translate to the same CDR3. This chain links TRBV10-3 with TRBJ1-3; 7 bases map to TRBD1. The CDR3 loop spans 14 amino acids. Looked up from germline, CDR1 is ENHRY and CDR2 is SYGVKD. Losses at the gene ends were 6 bases for V and 4 bases for J; bases not matched to a gene: 6. The CDR3 DNA follows: TGTGCCATCAGCACGGGACAGTCCGGAAACACCATATATTTT. It encodes CAISTGQSGNTIYF.

This sequence joins TRBV21-1 and TRBJ1-6; the table's D call, TRBD1, has no DNA check behind it. TRBV21-1 has pseudogene status. The CDR3 sequence is 17 residues long. The DNA of the CDR3 is TGTGCCAGCAGCACCCCAGGGACAGGGAGACCTAATTCACCCCTCCACTTT. As protein: CASSTPGTGRPNSPLHF.